Sequencing of this T cell receptor beta chain was carried out in a study of cytomegalovirus exposure and HLA in healthy donors. The wider study: Assignment to the Caucasian-associated ancestry cluster applied to around 82% of the 350 to 500 genotyped donors.

13 Jbeta primers and 60 Vbeta primers were used for the PCR. Assay: immunoSEQ multiplex PCR; the TCRdb copy retains only in-frame clones and omits some. This table has 55,000 to 75,000 clones, more than 75% appearing once. Germline lookup yields CDR1 SQVTM and CDR2 ANQGSEA. V lost 1 base and J lost 6, with 12 bases in between. The CDR3 runs to 13 residues. Specimen: PBMCs. The clonotype comes from a man aged 18 to 35 in good health and CMV-seronegative. This chain links TRBV29-1 with TRBJ1-2; no definite D call. The CDR3 is CSVEAPGGHGYTF. DNA of the CDR3: TGCAGCGTTGAAGCCCCCGGAGGGCATGGCTACACCTTC.